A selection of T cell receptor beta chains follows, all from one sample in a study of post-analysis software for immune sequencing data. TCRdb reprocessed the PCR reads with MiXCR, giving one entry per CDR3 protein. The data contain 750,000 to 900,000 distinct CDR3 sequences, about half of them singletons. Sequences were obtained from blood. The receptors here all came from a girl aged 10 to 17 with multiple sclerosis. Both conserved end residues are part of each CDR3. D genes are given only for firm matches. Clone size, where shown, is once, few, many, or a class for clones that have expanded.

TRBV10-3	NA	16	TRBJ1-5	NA	CAISEFARVRGQPQHF	TGTGCCATCAGTGAGTTCGCCCGGGTTAGGGGCCAGCCCCAGCATTTT
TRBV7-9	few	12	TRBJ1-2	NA	CASSLINYGYTF	TGTGCCAGCAGCTTAATAAACTATGGCTACACCTTC
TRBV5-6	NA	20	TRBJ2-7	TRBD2	CASSLAVGLAGVSRSYEQYF	TGTGCCAGCAGCTTAGCCGTGGGGCTAGCGGGAGTTTCCCGCTCCTACGAGCAGTACTTC
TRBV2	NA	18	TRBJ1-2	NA	CATETGSGTVGSNYGYTF	TGTGCCACCGAGACCGGATCCGGGACGGTGGGTTCTAACTATGGCTACACCTTC
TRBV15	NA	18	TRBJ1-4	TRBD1	CATSRGQGKGGADEKLFF	TGTGCCACCAGCAGGGGACAGGGGAAAGGGGGCGCCGATGAAAAACTGTTTTTT
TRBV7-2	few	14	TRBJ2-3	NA	CASSLGLLVDTQYF	TGTGCCAGCAGCTTAGGGTTGTTGGTAGATACGCAGTATTTT
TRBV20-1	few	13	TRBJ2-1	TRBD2	CSAPGRFRDEQFF	TGCAGTGCCCCCGGGAGGTTTAGGGATGAGCAGTTCTTC
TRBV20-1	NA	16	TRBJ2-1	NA	CSARDKGMGTPYGQFF	TGCAGTGCTAGAGATAAGGGTATGGGGACACCTTACGGGCAGTTCTTC
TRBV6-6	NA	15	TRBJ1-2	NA	CASISRGQVSYGYTF	TGTGCCAGCATCTCCCGAGGGCAGGTCTCCTATGGCTACACCTTC
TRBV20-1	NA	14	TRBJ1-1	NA	CSARPGGLNTEAFF	TGCAGTGCTAGACCGGGGGGGTTGAACACTGAAGCTTTCTTT
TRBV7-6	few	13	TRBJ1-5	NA	CASSKLLGEPQHF	TGTGCCAGCAGCAAGCTTCTAGGGGAGCCCCAGCATTTT
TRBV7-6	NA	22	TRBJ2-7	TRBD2	CASSLAPRTSGRPGGAYNEQYF	TGTGCCAGCAGCTTAGCCCCCCGGACTAGCGGGAGGCCGGGAGGGGCCTACAATGAGCAGTACTTC
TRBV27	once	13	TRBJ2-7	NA	CASSDSTSYEQYF	TGTGCCAGCAGCGATTCAACTTCCTACGAGCAGTACTTC
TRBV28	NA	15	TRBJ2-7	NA	CASSLYGISSYEQYF	TGTGCCAGCAGTTTATACGGGATAAGCTCCTACGAGCAGTACTTC
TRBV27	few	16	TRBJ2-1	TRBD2	CASSFMREASYNEQFF	TGTGCCAGCAGTTTCATGCGGGAGGCTTCCTACAATGAGCAGTTCTTC
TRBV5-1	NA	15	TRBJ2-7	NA	CASSLDSGRGGEQYF	TGCGCCAGCAGCTTGGACTCCGGGAGAGGAGGCGAGCAGTACTTC
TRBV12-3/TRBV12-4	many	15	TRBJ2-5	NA	CASSKMRGEGETQYF	TGTGCCAGCAGCAAGATGAGGGGAGAAGGAGAGACCCAGTACTTC
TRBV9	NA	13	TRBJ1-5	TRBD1	CASSVGDSKPQHF	TGTGCCAGCAGCGTAGGGGACAGCAAGCCCCAGCATTTT
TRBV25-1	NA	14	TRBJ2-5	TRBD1	CASSDTGVRETQYF	TGTGCCAGCAGTGACACAGGGGTGAGGGAGACCCAGTACTTC
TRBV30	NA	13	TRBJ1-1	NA	CAWNRDSVAEAFF	TGTGCCTGGAACAGGGATTCCGTGGCTGAAGCTTTCTTT
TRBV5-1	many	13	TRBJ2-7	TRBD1	CASSLDRGYEQYF	TGCGCCAGCAGCTTGGACAGGGGCTACGAGCAGTACTTC
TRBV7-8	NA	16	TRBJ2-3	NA	CASSLEPIAGTDTQYF	TGTGCCAGCAGCTTAGAACCGATAGCGGGCACAGATACGCAGTATTTT
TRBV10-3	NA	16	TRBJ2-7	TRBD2	CAISESGGRAEYEQYF	TGTGCCATCAGTGAGTCGGGGGGGAGGGCCGAGTACGAGCAGTACTTC
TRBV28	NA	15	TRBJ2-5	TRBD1	CASSSDRGGRNEQYF	TGTGCCAGCAGTTCGGACAGGGGAGGGAGAAATGAGCAGTACTTC
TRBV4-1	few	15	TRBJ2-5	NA	CASSQDQQPQETQYF	TGCGCCAGCAGCCAAGATCAACAGCCGCAAGAGACCCAGTACTTC
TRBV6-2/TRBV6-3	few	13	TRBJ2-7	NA	CASSYSEDYEQYF	TGTGCCAGCAGTTACTCAGAGGACTACGAGCAGTACTTC
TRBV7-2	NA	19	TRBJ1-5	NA	CASSLARVNGLGNNQPQHF	TGTGCCAGCAGCTTAGCGAGGGTTAACGGCTTGGGGAACAATCAGCCCCAGCATTTT
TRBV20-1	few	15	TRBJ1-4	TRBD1	CSAVPLTGEGEKLFF	TGCAGTGCTGTCCCTCTGACAGGGGAGGGTGAAAAACTGTTTTTT
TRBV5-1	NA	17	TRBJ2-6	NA	CASSLWDGGSGANVLTF	TGCGCCAGCAGCTTGTGGGACGGAGGCTCTGGGGCCAACGTCCTGACTTTC
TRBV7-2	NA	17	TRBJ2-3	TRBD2	CASSLGTSREDTHTQYF	TGTGCCAGCAGCTTAGGGACTAGCCGGGAAGACACTCATACGCAGTATTTT